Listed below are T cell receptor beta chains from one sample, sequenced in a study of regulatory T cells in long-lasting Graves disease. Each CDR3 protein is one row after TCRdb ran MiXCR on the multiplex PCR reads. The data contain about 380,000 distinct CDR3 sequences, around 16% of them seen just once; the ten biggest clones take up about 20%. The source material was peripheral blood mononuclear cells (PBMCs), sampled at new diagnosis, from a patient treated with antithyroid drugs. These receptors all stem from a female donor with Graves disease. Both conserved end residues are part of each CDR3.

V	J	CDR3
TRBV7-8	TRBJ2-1	CASSSPRGGHLNEQFF
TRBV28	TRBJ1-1	CASSLRPKSGALRPEAFF
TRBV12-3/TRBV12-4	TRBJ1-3	CASSFRKGGTGNTIYF
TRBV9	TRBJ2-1	CASSATDSSYNEQFF
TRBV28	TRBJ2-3	CASSFQQGRRTDTQYF
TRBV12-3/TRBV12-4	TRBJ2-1	CASIGQGADHEQFF
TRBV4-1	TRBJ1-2	CASSQLTGNSGYTF
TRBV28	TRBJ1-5	CASLEHGNQPQHF
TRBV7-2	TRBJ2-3	CASSLVLAGGGTDTQYF
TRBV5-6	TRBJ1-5	CASSRRWGDAGSNQPQHF
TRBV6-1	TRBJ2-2	CASSDLGVGGLAGELFF
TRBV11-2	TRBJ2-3	CASWTSGGDTQYF
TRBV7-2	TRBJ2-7	CASSFSLAEEQYF
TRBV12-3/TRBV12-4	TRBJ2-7	CASSFQRSAYEQYF
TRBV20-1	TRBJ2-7	CSASTSGREYEQYF
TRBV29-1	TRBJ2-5	CSVPHVTVAERQETQYF
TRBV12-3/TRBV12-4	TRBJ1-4	CASSPRGAGEKLFF